This T cell receptor beta chain is from a study of blood T cell repertoires in COVID-19. Study-level background: The study drew acute and convalescent COVID-19 samples from the United States, Italy and Spain. PBMCs, B-cell-depleted T cells, or T cells provided the cDNA or gDNA that made up the material.

Original handling: For nucleated cells, counts were estimated from reference gene primer amplification. This table comes from immunoSEQ multiplex PCR, and its TCRdb copy is limited to in-frame clones, with some not included. Clone size and the V and J calls come from that table; the DNA yielded D and trimming. The sample lists about 310,000 clones, roughly 88% occurring once. The source of this sequence is a woman aged 25-40 years with COVID-19, enrolled during active disease. Sequencing was done on a sample of peripheral blood.

CDR3 in amino acids: CASSLEFGAGEETQYF. CDR3 DNA: TGCGCCAGCAGCTTGGAGTTCGGAGCGGGAGAAGAGACCCAGTACTTC. The chain links TRBV5-1 to TRBJ2-5; 8 nucleotides align to TRBD2. This CDR3 has 16 amino acids. V trimming: 0 bases; J trimming: 3 bases; junction bases outside the gene matches: 7. Germline-derived CDR1 and CDR2 are SGHRS and YFSETQ.